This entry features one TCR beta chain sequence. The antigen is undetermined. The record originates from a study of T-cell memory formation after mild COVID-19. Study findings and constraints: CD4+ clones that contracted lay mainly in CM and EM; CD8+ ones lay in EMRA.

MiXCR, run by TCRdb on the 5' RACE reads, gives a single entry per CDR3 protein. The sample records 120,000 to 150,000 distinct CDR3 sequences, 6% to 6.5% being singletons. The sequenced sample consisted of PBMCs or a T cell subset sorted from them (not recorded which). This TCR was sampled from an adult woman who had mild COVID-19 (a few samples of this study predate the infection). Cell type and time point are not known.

The CDR3 region has the DNA TGTGCCAGCAGCCCCCACAGGGCTGGGGGTGAGCAGTTCTTC. This encodes CASSPHRAGGEQFF. The V gene is TRBV25-1, the J gene TRBJ2-1, with a weak D call TRBD1 (6 bases). V lost 6 bases and J 9 bases, leaving 18 bases between the germline ends. This CDR3 region has 14 residues. Germline V gene lookup returns CDR1 MGHDK and CDR2 SYGVNS.